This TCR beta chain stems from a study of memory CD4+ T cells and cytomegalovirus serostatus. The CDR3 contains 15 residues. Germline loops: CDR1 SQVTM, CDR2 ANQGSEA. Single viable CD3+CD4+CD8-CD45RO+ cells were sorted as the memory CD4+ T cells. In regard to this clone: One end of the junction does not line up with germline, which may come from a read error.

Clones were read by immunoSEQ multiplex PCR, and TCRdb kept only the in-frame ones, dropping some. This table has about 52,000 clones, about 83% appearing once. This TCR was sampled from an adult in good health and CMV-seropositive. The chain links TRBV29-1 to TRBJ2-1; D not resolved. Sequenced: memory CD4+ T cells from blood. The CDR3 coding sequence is TGCAGCATTGAAGGAGCGCCCTTCTCCTACAATGAGCAGTTCTTC. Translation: CSIEGAPFSYNEQFF.